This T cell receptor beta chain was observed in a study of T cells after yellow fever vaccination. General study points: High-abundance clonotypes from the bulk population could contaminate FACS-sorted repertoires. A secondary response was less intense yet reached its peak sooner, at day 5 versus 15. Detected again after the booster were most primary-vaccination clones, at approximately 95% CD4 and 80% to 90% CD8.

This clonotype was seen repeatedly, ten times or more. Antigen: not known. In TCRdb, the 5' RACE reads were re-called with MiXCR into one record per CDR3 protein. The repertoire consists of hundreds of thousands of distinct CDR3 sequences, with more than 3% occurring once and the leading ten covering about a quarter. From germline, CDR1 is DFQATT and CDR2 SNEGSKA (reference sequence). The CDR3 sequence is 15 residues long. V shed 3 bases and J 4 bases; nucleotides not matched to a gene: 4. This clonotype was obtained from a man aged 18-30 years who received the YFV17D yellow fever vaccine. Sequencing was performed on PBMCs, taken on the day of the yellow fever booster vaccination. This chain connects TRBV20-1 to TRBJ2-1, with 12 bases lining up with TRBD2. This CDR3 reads CSASAGTSGYNEQFF. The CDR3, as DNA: TGCAGTGCTAGTGCCGGGACTAGCGGGTACAATGAGCAGTTCTTC.